This TCR beta chain was identified in a study of graft-versus-host responses after intestinal transplantation. About this clone: Its antigen remains unknown.

The CDR3 is 12 residues long. Trimming removed 9 bases at V and 6 bases at J, with 11 bases between. Germline V CDR1 and CDR2: LNHDA, SQIVND (reference sequence). Repertoires were generated with immunoSEQ multiplex PCR, while TCRdb's copy carries only in-frame clones and drops some. The table includes tens of thousands of clones, more than 85% detected once. V gene TRBV19 combines with J gene TRBJ2-2, with D tentatively TRBD2 (5 bases). The sample was unstimulated CD8+ T cells sorted from spleen or lymph node cells, taken before intestinal transplant. The receptor comes from a human donor who received an intestinal transplant. The CDR3 DNA sequence: TGTGCCAGCTCCGGGATCCCCGGGGAGCTGTTTTTT. Translated: CASSGIPGELFF.